This record covers a single TCR beta chain. Treatment reported: roughly 19 received Ad26.COV2.S at low or high dose, single or two shots; about 5 received placebo; per-sample allocation not given. Each sample was drawn 63 days after the first injection (of vaccine or placebo). Germline CDR1 and CDR2: MNHEY and SMNVEV (reference sequence). V shed 3 bases and J shed 8 bases, with 13 bases lying between them. CDR3 size: 14 residues. The data were produced by immunoSEQ multiplex PCR, yet TCRdb's version contains in-frame clones alone and is incomplete. Found here are about 400,000 clones, approximately 91% of them singletons; the top ten hold 1.5% to 2%. This entry comes from a study of Ad26.COV2.S vaccination and SARS-CoV-2 variants.

Here the sequenced sample was peripheral blood, taken in a trial of Ad26.COV2.S vaccine versus placebo. The rearrangement links TRBV27 to TRBJ2-2, with D perhaps matching TRBD1 (6 bases). The sequence was obtained from a person aged 18-65 years who received the Ad26.COV2.S COVID-19 vaccine or a placebo. The CDR3 nucleotides are TGTGCCAGCAGTTTCTATCCACAGGGTGGGGAGCTGTTTTTT. It specifies CASSFYPQGGELFF.